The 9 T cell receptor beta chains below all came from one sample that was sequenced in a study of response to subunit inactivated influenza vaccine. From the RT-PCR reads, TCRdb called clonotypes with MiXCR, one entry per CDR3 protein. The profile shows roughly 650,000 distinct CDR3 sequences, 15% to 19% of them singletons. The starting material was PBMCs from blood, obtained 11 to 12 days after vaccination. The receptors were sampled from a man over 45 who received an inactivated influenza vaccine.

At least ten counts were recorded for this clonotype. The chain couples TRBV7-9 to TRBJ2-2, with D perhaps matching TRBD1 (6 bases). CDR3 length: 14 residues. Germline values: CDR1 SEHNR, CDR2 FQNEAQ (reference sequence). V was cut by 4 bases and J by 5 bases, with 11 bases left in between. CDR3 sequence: CASSSDSRTGELFF. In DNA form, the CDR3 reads TGTGCCAGCAGCTCGGACAGTCGGACCGGGGAGCTGTTTTTT.

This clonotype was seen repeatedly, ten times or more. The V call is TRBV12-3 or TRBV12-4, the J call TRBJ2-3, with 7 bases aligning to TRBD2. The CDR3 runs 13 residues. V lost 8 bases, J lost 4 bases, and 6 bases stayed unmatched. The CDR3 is CASSAGVADTQYF. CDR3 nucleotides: TGTGCCAGCTCGGCGGGGGTGGCAGATACGCAGTATTTT.

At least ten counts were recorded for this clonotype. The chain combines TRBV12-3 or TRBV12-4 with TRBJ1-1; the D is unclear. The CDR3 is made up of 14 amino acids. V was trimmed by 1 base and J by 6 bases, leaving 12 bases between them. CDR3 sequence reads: CASSLDGSASEAFF. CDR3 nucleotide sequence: TGTGCCAGCAGTTTAGATGGTTCGGCCTCTGAAGCTTTCTTT.

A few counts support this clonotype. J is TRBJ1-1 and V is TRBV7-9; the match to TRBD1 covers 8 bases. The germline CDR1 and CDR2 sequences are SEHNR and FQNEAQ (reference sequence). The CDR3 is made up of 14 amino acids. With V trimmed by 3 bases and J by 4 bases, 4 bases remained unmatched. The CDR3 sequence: CASSLGQASTEAFF. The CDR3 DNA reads TGTGCCAGCAGCTTGGGACAGGCCAGCACTGAAGCTTTCTTT.

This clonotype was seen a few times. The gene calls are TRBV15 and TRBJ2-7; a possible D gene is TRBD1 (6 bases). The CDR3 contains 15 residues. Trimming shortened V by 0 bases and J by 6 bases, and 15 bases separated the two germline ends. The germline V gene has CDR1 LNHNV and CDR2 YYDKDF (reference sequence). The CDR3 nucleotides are TGTGCCACCAGCAGAGACTCTGTGGGGGCCCGCGAGCAGTACTTC. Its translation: CATSRDSVGAREQYF. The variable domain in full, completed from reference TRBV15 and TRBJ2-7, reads DAMVIQNPRYQVTQFGKPVTLSCSQTLNHNVMYWYQQKSSQAPKLLFHYYDKDFNNEADTPDNFQSRRPNTSFCFLDIRSPGLGDTAMYLCATSRDSVGAREQYFGPGTRLTVT.

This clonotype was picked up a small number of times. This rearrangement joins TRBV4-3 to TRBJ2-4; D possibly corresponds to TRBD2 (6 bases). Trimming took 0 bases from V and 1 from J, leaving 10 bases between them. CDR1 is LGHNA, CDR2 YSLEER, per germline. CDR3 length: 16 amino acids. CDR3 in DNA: TGCGCCAGCAGCCAAGATCGAGGGAGGGCCAAAAACATTCAGTACTTC. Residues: CASSQDRGRAKNIQYF.

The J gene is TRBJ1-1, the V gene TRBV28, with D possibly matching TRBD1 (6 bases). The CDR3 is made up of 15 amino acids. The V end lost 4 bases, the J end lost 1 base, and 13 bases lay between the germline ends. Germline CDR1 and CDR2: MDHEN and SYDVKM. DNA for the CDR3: TGTGCCAGCAGTTCGTACAGGGATCAGAACACTGAAGCTTTCTTT. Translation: CASSSYRDQNTEAFF. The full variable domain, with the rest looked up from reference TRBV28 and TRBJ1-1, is DVKVTQSSRYLVKRTGEKVFLECVQDMDHENMFWYRQDPGLGLRLIYFSYDVKMKEKGDIPEGYSVSREKKERFSLILESASTNQTSMYLCASSSYRDQNTEAFFGQGTRLTVV.

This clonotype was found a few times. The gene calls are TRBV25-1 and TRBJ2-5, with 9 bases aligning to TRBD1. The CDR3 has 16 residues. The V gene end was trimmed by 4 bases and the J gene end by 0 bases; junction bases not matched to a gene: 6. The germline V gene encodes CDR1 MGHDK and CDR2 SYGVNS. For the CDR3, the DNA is TGTGCCAGCAGTGCCTGGACAGGGGAGGACCAAGAGACCCAGTACTTC. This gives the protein CASSAWTGEDQETQYF. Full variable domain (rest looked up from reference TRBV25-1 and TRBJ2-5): EADIYQTPRYLVIGTGKKITLECSQTMGHDKMYWYQQDPGMELHLIHYSYGVNSTEKGDLSSESTVSRIRTEHFPLTLESARPSHTSQYLCASSAWTGEDQETQYFGPGTRLLVL.

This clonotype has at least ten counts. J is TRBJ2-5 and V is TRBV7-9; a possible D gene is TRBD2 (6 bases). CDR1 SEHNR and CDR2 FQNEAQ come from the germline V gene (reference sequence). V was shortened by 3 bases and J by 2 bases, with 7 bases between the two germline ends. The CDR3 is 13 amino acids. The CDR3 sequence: CASSLGGQETQYF. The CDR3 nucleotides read TGTGCCAGCAGCTTGGGGGGACAAGAGACCCAGTACTTC.